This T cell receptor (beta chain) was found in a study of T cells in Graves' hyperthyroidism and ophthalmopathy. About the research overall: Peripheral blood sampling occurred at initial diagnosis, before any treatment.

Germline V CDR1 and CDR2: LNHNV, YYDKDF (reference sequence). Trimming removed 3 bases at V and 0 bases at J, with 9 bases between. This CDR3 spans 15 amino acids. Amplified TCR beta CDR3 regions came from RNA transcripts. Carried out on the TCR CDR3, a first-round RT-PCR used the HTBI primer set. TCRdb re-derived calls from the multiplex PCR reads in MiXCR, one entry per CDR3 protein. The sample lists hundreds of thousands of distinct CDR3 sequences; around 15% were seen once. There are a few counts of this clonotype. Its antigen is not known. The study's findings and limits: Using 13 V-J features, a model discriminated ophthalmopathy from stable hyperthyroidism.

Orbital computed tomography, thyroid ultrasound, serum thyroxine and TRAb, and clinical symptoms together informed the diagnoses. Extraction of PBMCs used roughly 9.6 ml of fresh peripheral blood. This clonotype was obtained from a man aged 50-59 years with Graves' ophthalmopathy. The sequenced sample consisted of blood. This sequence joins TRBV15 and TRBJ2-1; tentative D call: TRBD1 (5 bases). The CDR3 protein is CATSRTVFSYNEQFF. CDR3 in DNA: TGTGCCACCAGCAGGACAGTATTCTCCTACAATGAGCAGTTCTTC. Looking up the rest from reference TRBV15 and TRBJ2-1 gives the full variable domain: DAMVIQNPRYQVTQFGKPVTLSCSQTLNHNVMYWYQQKSSQAPKLLFHYYDKDFNNEADTPDNFQSRRPNTSFCFLDIRSPGLGDTAMYLCATSRTVFSYNEQFFGPGTRLTVL.